This T cell receptor beta chain was sequenced during a study of T cell responses to AZD1222 COVID-19 vaccine (dated by TCRdb to about 2021). Notes on the research overall: TCR sequencing covered some 250 trial participants: 207 given two doses of AZD1222 and approximately 26 given two doses of MenACWY control vaccine. Trial participants were enrolled by age into subgroups of 18-55, 56-69 and 70-plus years, and 148, 28 and 57 TCR-sequenced participants, respectively, were included in these subgroups. The paper's findings and limits, for the study overall: Epitopes outside the regions mutated in the B.1.351 and B.1.1.7 variants were reportedly recognized by nearly half of the unique spike-specific TCRs. The 56-69-year group was small, and its depth increase did not reach significance, likely because of low power. No day 14 peak-response samples were available, so repertoires were characterized only after the peak T cell response. Most participants were white British and females outnumbered males, and the authors suggested that clonal diversity may have been underestimated. Spike-specific TCR breadth and depth rose significantly after two AZD1222 doses compared with day 0 and with MenACWY recipients. Conclusions about previously exposed vaccinees were limited because only six AZD1222 recipients were SARS-CoV-2 seropositive at baseline. The vaccine-associated CD4 TCRs covered the entire spike protein, and the dominant responses fell in regions 160-218 and 743-854.

Of note for this clone: Its antigen remains undetermined. No per-base quality is available; no much larger clone lies one base away.

The CDR3 regions of human TCRbeta chains were subjected to immunosequencing. In the original analysis: Repertoire TCRs were checked for matches against a reference library of SARS-CoV-2-specific TCRs that had been generated using the MIRA antigen-specificity platform. Breadth was defined as the fraction of unique TCRs that were SARS-CoV-2-associated. Depth was defined as the fraction of total T cells that were SARS-CoV-2-associated. Using the MIRA data, every spike-specific TCR was mapped to the spike region that the TCR reacted to and assigned to either a CD4 or a CD8 class. Log10-transformed breadth and depth values were compared by one-way ANOVA with Sidak's multiple comparisons tests. TCRdb limited this immuneACCESS table to in-frame rearrangements with V and J called. A share of clones is missing; checked studies link under half to unresolved V genes, and the rest is unexplained. The D gene and trimming were derived from the DNA, and the V and J assignments and clone size from that table. The table for this sample lists about 120,000 clones; 92% of them were counted only once. Over 2% of the sample goes to the ten largest clones.

What this sample's time point label stands for: about 28 days (+/-7) after the second vaccine dose. Because spike-specific TCR depth and breadth did not differ between the two schedules, AZD1222 recipients who got a second dose at roughly 4 weeks were pooled with those who got a second dose at roughly 12 weeks. Samples from vaccinated people were obtained from the UK trials COV001 and COV002, which included a single-blind randomized controlled phase 2/3 trial of AZD1222 (ChAdOx1 nCoV-19) in healthy adults. Trial participant PBMC samples were collected at day 0 and day 28 after the second dose for TCRbeta chain sequencing. V is cut back by 6 bases and J by 1 base, with 4 bases in the junction unmatched. From the cysteine up to the phenylalanine, the CDR3 has a length of 13 residues. Left in the record is the CDR3 DNA by itself, 39 bases read in frame from the first base. The CDR1 and CDR2 encoded by the germline V gene are SQVTM and ANQGSEA.

Rearrangement joined TRBV29-1 to TRBJ2-7; TRBD1 lines up with 9 middle nucleotides. The TCR originated in an adult who received the AZD1222 COVID-19 vaccine. The specimen comprised peripheral blood, sampled 28 days after the second AZD1222 dose. The CDR3 has the sequence CSVTGTGSYEQYF. In nucleotide form, the sequence is TGCAGCGTGACCGGGACAGGGTCCTACGAGCAGTACTTC.